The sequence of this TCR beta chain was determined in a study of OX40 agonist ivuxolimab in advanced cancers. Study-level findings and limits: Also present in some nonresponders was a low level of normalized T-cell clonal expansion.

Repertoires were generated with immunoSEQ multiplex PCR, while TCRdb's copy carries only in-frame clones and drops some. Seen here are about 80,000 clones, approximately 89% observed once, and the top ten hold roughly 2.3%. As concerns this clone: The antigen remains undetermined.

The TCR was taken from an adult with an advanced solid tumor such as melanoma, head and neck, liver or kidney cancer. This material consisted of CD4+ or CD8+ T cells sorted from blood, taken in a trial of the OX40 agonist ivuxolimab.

The CDR3 here is CASSLRLAGIQYF. The CDR3 DNA reads as TGTGCCAGCAGCTTACGACTAGCGGGGATACAGTACTTC. The chain couples TRBV5-6 to TRBJ2-4, with TRBD2 matching over 11 bases. The length of the CDR3 is 13 residues. V shed 2 bases, J shed 13 bases, and the junction held 5 bases outside the gene matches. Germline V CDR1 and CDR2: SGHDT, YYEEEE.